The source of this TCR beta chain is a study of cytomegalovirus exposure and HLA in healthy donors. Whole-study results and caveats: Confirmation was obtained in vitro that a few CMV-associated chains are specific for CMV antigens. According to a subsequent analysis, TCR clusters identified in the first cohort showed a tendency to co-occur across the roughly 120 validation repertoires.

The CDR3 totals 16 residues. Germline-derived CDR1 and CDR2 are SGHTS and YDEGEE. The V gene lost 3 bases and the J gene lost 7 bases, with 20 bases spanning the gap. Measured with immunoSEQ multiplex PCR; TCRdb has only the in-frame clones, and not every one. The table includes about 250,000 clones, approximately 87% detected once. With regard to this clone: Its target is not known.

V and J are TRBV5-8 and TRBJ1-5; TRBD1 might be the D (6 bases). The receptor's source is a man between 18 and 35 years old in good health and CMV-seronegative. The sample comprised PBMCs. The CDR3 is CASSSDSGRGGQPQHF. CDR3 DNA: TGTGCCAGCAGCTCGGACAGCGGGAGGGGTGGACAGCCCCAGCATTTT.